The entry that follows covers one TCR beta chain sequence. Original processing methods: Amplification with reference gene primers provided the estimates of nucleated cell counts. The protocol was immunoSEQ multiplex PCR, while the TCRdb copy is restricted to in-frame clones and leaves out a portion. The V and J calls and clone size are taken from that table; D and trimming were inferred from the DNA. The sample lists some 120,000 clones; about 90% were seen once. The source of the sample is a study of blood T cell repertoires in COVID-19. Overall study: Spain, Italy and the United States supplied samples that represented acute and convalescent COVID-19. From T cells, B-cell-depleted T cells, or PBMCs came the material, which was cDNA or gDNA.

The sequencing sample was made of peripheral blood. This receptor was obtained from a woman aged 60-75 years with acute or convalescent COVID-19.

CDR3 sequence reads: CSASDPSGRGETQYF. CDR3 coding DNA: TGCAGTGCTAGTGATCCGAGCGGGAGAGGGGAGACCCAGTACTTC. The chain uses TRBV20-1 and TRBJ2-5; the match to TRBD2 covers 8 bases. The CDR3 has 15 amino acids. Germline-derived CDR1 and CDR2 are DFQATT and SNEGSKA (reference sequence). The junction had 11 bases not matched to a gene; V was cut back by 3 bases and J by 5 bases.